This T cell receptor (beta chain) was observed in a study of cytomegalovirus exposure and HLA in healthy donors (dated by TCRdb to 2016 to 2017). For context, the study as a whole: The approximately 710 repertoires of the first cohort and the 95 to 150 validation repertoires were produced on the same platform, according to a later analysis. High-throughput TCR immunosequencing, statistical association of individual TCRs with disease status, and machine learning were combined to predict cytomegalovirus infection status. Along with the approximately 600-subject first cohort, a separate validation cohort of over 90 different subjects was used. The study aimed to test whether cataloging public T cell receptors could reveal signatures of past pathogen exposure. What the study reported, not specific to this receptor: According to the authors, the approach could potentially be generalized to other disease states and immunological phenotypes. In the study, some 160 TCR beta chains were listed as associated with cytomegalovirus. Across donors, most TCR sequences were observed very rarely, whereas some public TCRs were present in many individuals. A later analysis found that TCRs clustered in the first cohort also tended to co-occur in the 100 to 150 validation repertoires, with 94% of cluster scores above 0. A later analysis had no HLA typing for the validation cohort, so co-occurrence there was scored across all 120 repertoires. In vitro tests confirmed that a few of the cytomegalovirus-associated TCR beta chains recognize cytomegalovirus antigens. The classifier was reported to diagnose cytomegalovirus status with high specificity and sensitivity in both the original cohort and the validation cohort.

The donors belonged to the validation cohort of about 130 subjects, which was separate from the roughly 700-subject first cohort. Points on this clone: No antigen is known for it. Base qualities were left out, and no much larger clone turns up one base away.

Library method: the immunoSEQ multiplex PCR assay. The authors' pipeline ran thus. A statistical classification framework was built for diagnosing cytomegalovirus status from the catalog of TCR beta chain sequences. TCRdb stores this immuneACCESS table with in-frame sequences only. Part of the clones is absent; in the studies checked, under half of the shortfall reflects unresolved V genes, and no reason is known for the rest. The DNA was the basis for D and trimming; V, J and clone size are from that table. Recorded for this sample are 95,000 to 120,000 clones; about 85% of them occurred a single time. The biggest ten clones account for 3% of the sample. Taken from the germline V gene (reference sequence), the CDR1 and CDR2 loops are MNHEY and SMNVEV. Counted from cysteine to phenylalanine, this CDR3 has 12 amino acids. Of the read, only the CDR3 DNA is kept; its 36 bases are in frame from base 1.

This receptor was identified in a woman aged 18-35 years in good health and CMV-seronegative. The specimen was PBMCs. The rearrangement combines TRBV27 with TRBJ2-5; there is no confident call for the D gene. Near its end, the DNA agrees better with TRBJ2-7, so the J call may be wrong. The DNA reads TGTGCCAGCGGAGAAGGTAGCTACGAGCAGTACTTC. Translated, it reads CASGEGSYEQYF.